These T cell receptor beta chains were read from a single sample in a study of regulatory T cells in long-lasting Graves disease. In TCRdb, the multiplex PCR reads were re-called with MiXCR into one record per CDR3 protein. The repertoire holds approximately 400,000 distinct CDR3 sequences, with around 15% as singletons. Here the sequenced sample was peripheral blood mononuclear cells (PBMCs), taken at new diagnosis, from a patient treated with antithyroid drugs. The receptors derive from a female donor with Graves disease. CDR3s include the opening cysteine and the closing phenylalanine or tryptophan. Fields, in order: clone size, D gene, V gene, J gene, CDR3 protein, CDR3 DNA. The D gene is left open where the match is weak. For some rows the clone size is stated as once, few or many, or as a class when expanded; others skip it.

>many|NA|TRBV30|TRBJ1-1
CAWTRRVNTEAFF
TGTGCCTGGACCCGGCGGGTGAACACTGAAGCTTTCTTT
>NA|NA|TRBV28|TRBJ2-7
CASSLILASEQYF
TGTGCCAGCAGTTTAATTCTAGCGTCCGAGCAGTACTTC
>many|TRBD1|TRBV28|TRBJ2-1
CASSSRDRGNNEQFF
TGTGCCAGCAGTTCCCGGGACAGGGGAAACAATGAGCAGTTCTTC
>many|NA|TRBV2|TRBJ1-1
CASSGLGGVQAFF
TGTGCCAGCAGTGGGTTAGGGGGTGTTCAAGCTTTCTTT
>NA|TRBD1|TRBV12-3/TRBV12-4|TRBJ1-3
CASSYGTGGSGNTIYF
TGTGCCAGCAGCTATGGGACAGGCGGCTCTGGAAACACCATATATTTT
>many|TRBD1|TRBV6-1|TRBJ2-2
CASRRQGATGELFF
TGTGCCAGCAGACGACAGGGAGCCACCGGGGAGCTGTTTTTT
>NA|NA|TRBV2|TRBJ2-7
CAGGPYEQYF
TGTGCCGGCGGACCCTACGAGCAGTACTTC
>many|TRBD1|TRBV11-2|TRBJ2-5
CASSLRGRVTQYF
TGTGCCAGCAGCTTAAGGGGGCGGGTGACCCAGTACTTC
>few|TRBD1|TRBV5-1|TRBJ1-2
CASSPGAGGTANYGYTF
TGCGCCAGCAGCCCGGGTGCAGGGGGCACCGCGAACTATGGCTACACCTTC
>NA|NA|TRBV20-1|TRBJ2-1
CRGGRCSYNEQFF
TGCAGGGGAGGTCGGTGCTCCTACAATGAGCAGTTCTTC
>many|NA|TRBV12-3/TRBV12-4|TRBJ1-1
CASKAHSDTEAFF
TGTGCCAGCAAAGCGCACAGTGACACTGAAGCTTTCTTT
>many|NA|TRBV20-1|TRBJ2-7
CSARDRAYEQYF
TGCAGTGCTAGAGATCGGGCATACGAGCAGTACTTC
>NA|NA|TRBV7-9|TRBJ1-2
CASSRSQGKGYTF
TGTGCCAGCAGCCGGTCTCAGGGGAAAGGCTACACCTTC
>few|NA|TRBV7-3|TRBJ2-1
CASSIPYYNEQFF
TGTGCCAGCAGCATACCCTATTACAATGAGCAGTTCTTC
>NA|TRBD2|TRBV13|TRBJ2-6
CASSSGTSGYSGANVLTF
TGTGCCAGCAGCTCCGGGACTAGCGGTTACTCTGGGGCCAACGTCCTGACTTTC
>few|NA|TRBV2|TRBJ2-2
CASSGPPGIANTGELFF
TGTGCCAGCAGTGGGCCCCCGGGGATAGCCAACACCGGGGAGCTGTTTTTT
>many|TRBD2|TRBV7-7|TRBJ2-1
CASSLGVSGSRNNEQFF
TGTGCTAGCAGCTTAGGAGTTAGCGGGAGTCGGAACAATGAGCAGTTCTTC
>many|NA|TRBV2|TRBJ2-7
CASNGHEQYF
TGTGCCAGCAACGGGCACGAGCAGTACTTC
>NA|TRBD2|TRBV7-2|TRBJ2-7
CASSLVLAGGLHEQYF
TGTGCCAGCAGCTTAGTCTTAGCGGGAGGGCTGCACGAGCAGTACTTC
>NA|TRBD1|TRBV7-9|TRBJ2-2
CASSFIRTGGEGELFF
TGTGCCAGCAGCTTTATTCGGACAGGGGGCGAAGGGGAGCTGTTTTTT
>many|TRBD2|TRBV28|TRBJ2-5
CAIIAGRGETQYF
TGTGCCATCATAGCGGGAAGGGGGGAGACCCAGTACTTC
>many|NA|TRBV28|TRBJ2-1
CASSSDYPEEGRGLLELSYNEQFF
TGTGCCAGCAGTTCCGACTACCCGGAGGAAGGGCGGGGGCTATTAGAATTATCCTACAATGAGCAGTTCTTC
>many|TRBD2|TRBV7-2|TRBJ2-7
CASSPLAGSSYEQYF
TGTGCCAGCAGCCCCCTAGCGGGTAGCTCCTACGAGCAGTACTTC
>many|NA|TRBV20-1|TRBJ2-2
CSAETAGTGELFF
TGCAGTGCGGAGACAGCCGGTACCGGGGAGCTGTTTTTT
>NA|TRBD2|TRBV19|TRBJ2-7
CASSILGASGSYEQYF
TGTGCCAGTAGTATACTTGGGGCTAGCGGGTCCTACGAGCAGTACTTC
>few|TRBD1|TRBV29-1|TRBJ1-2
CSVVLLPRPGTGSYGYTF
TGCAGCGTCGTGCTTCTTCCCCGCCCCGGGACAGGGTCCTATGGCTACACCTTC
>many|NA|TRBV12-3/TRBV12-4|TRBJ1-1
CASSSRWTEAFF
TGTGCCAGCAGTTCTCGATGGACTGAAGCTTTCTTT
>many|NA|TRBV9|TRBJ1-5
CASSWGPLSQPQHF
TGTGCCAGCAGCTGGGGGCCCTTGTCTCAGCCCCAGCATTTT
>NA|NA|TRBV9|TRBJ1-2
CASSVDGGNTNYGYTF
TGTGCCAGCAGCGTAGATGGAGGCAATACGAACTATGGCTACACCTTC
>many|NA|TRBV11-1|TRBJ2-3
CASSGPYDIHTQYF
TGTGCCAGCAGCGGACCTTACGACATTCATACGCAGTATTTT
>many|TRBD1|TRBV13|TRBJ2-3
CASTQGVKYPDTQYF
TGTGCCAGCACCCAGGGGGTGAAGTACCCAGATACGCAGTATTTT
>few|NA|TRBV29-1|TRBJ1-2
CSVGSDYGYTF
TGCAGCGTTGGTTCAGACTATGGCTACACCTTC
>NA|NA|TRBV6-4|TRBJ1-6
CASSRQAGLNSPLHF
TGTGCCAGTAGCAGACAGGCCGGACTGAATTCACCCCTCCACTTT
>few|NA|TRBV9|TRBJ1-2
CASSPSLTVNYGYTF
TGTGCCAGCAGCCCCTCTTTGACGGTGAACTATGGCTACACCTTC
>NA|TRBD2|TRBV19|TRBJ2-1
CASSTSGLAYNEQFF
TGTGCCAGTAGTACATCGGGACTAGCTTACAATGAGCAGTTCTTC
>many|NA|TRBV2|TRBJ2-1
CASMPLVTGNEQFF
TGTGCCAGCATGCCCTTAGTGACGGGCAATGAGCAGTTCTTC
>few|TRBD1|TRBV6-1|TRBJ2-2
CATYRTGLSTGELFF
TGTGCCACATACAGGACAGGGTTGAGCACCGGGGAGCTGTTTTTT
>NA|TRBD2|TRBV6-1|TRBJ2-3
CASEGLAGGPGTDTQYF
TGTGCCAGCGAGGGGCTAGCGGGGGGCCCGGGCACAGATACGCAGTATTTT
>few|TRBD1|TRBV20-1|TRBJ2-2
CSAQTGTGLAGELFF
TGCAGTGCCCAAACCGGGACAGGTTTGGCCGGGGAGCTGTTTTTT
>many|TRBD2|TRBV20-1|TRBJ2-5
CSAKNLLWTSALEETQYF
TGCAGTGCTAAAAATCTACTTTGGACTAGCGCTCTTGAAGAGACCCAGTACTTC
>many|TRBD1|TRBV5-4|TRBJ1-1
CASSITGVNTEAFF
TGTGCCAGCAGCATAACAGGGGTGAACACTGAAGCTTTCTTT
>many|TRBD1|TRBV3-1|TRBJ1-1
CASTPGQGVVNTEAFF
TGTGCCAGCACCCCCGGACAGGGCGTTGTGAACACTGAAGCTTTCTTT
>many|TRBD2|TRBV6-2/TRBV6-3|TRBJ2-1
CASSYLSGTNPYNEQFF
TGTGCCAGCAGTTACTTGAGCGGGACTAATCCCTACAATGAGCAGTTCTTC
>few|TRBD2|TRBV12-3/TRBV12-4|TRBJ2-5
CASSLGTSGSLETQYF
TGTGCCAGCAGTCTCGGGACTAGCGGGAGTTTGGAGACCCAGTACTTC
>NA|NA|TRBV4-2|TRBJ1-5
CASSQVYEISVQHF
TGTGCCAGCAGCCAAGTCTACGAGATATCGGTCCAGCATTTT
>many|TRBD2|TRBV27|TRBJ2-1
CASSLGGGSRYNEQFF
TGTGCCAGCAGTTTGGGCGGCGGGAGCAGGTACAATGAGCAGTTCTTC
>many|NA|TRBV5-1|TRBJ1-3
CASRHGTDHPGNTIYF
TGCGCCAGCAGGCACGGGACCGATCACCCTGGAAACACCATATATTTT
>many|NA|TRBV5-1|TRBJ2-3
CASSLESSTDTQYF
TGTGCCAGCAGCTTGGAGAGTAGCACAGATACGCAGTATTTT
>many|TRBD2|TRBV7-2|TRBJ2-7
CASRPKTGATELAGRYEQYF
TGTGCCAGCAGACCCAAAACAGGGGCTACTGAACTAGCGGGAAGATACGAGCAGTACTTC
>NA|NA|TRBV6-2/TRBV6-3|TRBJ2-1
CASRVRDEQFF
TGTGCCAGCAGGGTTCGGGATGAGCAGTTCTTC